What follows are 14 T cell receptor beta chains derived from one specimen sequenced in a study of blood T cell repertoires in COVID-19. This table comes from immunoSEQ multiplex PCR, and its TCRdb copy is limited to in-frame clones, with some not included. Among more than 200,000 clones listed, less than 90% were seen once. Sequenced material: peripheral blood. The receptors derive from a man aged 60-69 years with acute or convalescent COVID-19.

This clone was recorded a few times. The J gene is TRBJ2-4, the V gene TRBV9, with 12 bases matching TRBD1. The CDR3 has 15 residues. The V gene end was trimmed by 3 bases and the J gene end by 7 bases; junction bases not matched to a gene: 5. Germline V gene data show CDR1 as SGDLS and CDR2 as YYNGEE. The CDR3 sequence is CASSAGTGGDNIQYF. The CDR3 region has the DNA TGTGCCAGCAGCGCCGGGACAGGGGGCGACAACATTCAGTACTTC.

The V call is TRBV6-5, the J call TRBJ1-1; 7 positions agree with TRBD1. Germline V gives CDR1 MNHEY, CDR2 SVGAGI. The CDR3 covers 16 residues. V was clipped by 2 bases and J by 4 bases; unmatched bases: 10. The CDR3 DNA reads TGTGCCAGCAGTTACAGGCCCGACAGGGCTGGCACTGAAGCTTTCTTT. Protein sequence: CASSYRPDRAGTEAFF.

The chain combines TRBV2 with TRBJ1-5, with TRBD1 matching over 7 bases. Germline assignment: CDR1 SNHLY and CDR2 FYNNEI. The CDR3 totals 16 residues. Unmatched junction bases numbered 9, after V lost 2 bases and J lost 5 bases. The CDR3 loop reads CASSERGLTDYQPQHF. DNA of the CDR3: TGTGCCAGCAGTGAAAGGGGGCTGACAGACTATCAGCCCCAGCATTTT.

The rearrangement uses TRBV5-1 and TRBJ2-5; weak D call: TRBD1 (6 bases). In germline, CDR1 is SGHRS, CDR2 YFSETQ. The CDR3 is 15 amino acids. Trimming took 0 bases from V and 4 from J, leaving 13 bases between them. CDR3 sequence (DNA): TGCGCCAGCAGCTTGGCCCCCTGGGGGCGAGAGACCCAGTACTTC. Translating gives CASSLAPWGRETQYF.

The chain has TRBV2 and TRBJ1-2; 7 positions agree with TRBD1. V lost 6 bases and J lost 0; bases outside the gene matches: 7. CDR1 is SNHLY and CDR2 is FYNNEI in the germline V gene. The CDR3 totals 15 residues. The CDR3 nucleotides read TGTGCCAGCAGAAGGACAGGAGAGACTAACTATGGCTACACCTTC. Translation gives CASRRTGETNYGYTF.

Written as DNA, the CDR3 is TGTGCCATCAGTGGCGCGACAGGGCTTGGTGAAGGCTACACCTTC. The encoded protein is CAISGATGLGEGYTF. The chain couples TRBV10-3 to TRBJ1-2, with 7 bases fitting TRBD1. The germline gives CDR1 ENHRY, CDR2 SYGVKD. The CDR3 loop spans 15 amino acids. With 4 bases clipped from V and 8 bases from J, the junction kept 13 bases outside the gene matches.

The count of this clone is one. The rearrangement joins TRBV6-1 to TRBJ1-1; D possibly corresponds to TRBD1 (5 bases). The CDR3 has 13 amino acids. Trimming removed 2 bases at V and 7 bases at J, with 11 bases between. The germline V gene encodes CDR1 MNHNS and CDR2 SASEGT. CDR3 in DNA: TGTGCCAGCAGTGAATATGGGGGGTTTGAAGCTTTCTTT. Translated, it gives CASSEYGGFEAFF.

The chain combines TRBV5-1 with TRBJ2-3, with TRBD1 matching over 9 bases. This CDR3 comprises 15 residues. CDR1 is SGHRS, CDR2 YFSETQ, per germline. Losses at the gene ends were 4 bases for V and 0 bases for J; bases not matched to a gene: 3. This CDR3 reads CASSRTGDSTDTQYF. CDR3 nucleotide sequence: TGCGCCAGCAGCCGGACAGGGGACAGCACAGATACGCAGTATTTT.

J is TRBJ1-1 and V is TRBV29-1; D unresolved. V gave up 5 bases and J gave up 1 base, with 8 bases separating them. This CDR3 has 12 residues. In germline, CDR1 is SQVTM, CDR2 ANQGSEA. The CDR3 coding sequence is TGCAGCGTTTTACAGTCGAACACTGAAGCTTTCTTT. This encodes CSVLQSNTEAFF. Supplemented by reference TRBV29-1 and TRBJ1-1, the full variable domain reads SAVISQKPSRDICQRGTSLTIQCQVDSQVTMMFWYRQQPGQSLTLIATANQGSEATYESGFVIDKFPISRPNLTFSTLTVSNMSPEDSSIYLCSVLQSNTEAFFGQGTRLTVV.

Remarks on this clone: Sequence at one end of the junction differs from germline and may be a read error. The chain combines TRBV28 with TRBJ2-7, with 8 bases that match TRBD1. Germline V gene data show CDR1 as MDHEN and CDR2 as SYDVKM. The CDR3 length is 13 residues. The CDR3 reads CASSLRDRFLPDF. The CDR3 DNA follows: TGTGCCAGCAGTTTAAGGGACAGGTTCCTACCGGACTTC.

The V call is TRBV5-1, the J call TRBJ2-7; 12 nucleotides line up with TRBD1. The CDR3 loop spans 18 amino acids. Germline V CDR1 and CDR2: SGHRS, YFSETQ. V trimming: 0 bases; J trimming: 1 base; junction bases outside the gene matches: 8. The CDR3 bases are TGCGCCAGCAGCTTGGCCTATGGGACAGGGGGCAGATCCTACGAGCAGTACTTC. It codes for CASSLAYGTGGRSYEQYF. Full variable domain (outside the CDR3, taken from reference TRBV5-1 and TRBJ2-7): KAGVTQTPRYLIKTRGQQVTLSCSPISGHRSVSWYQQTPGQGLQFLFEYFSETQRNKGNFPGRFSGRQFSNSRSEMNVSTLELGDSALYLCASSLAYGTGGRSYEQYFGPGTRLTVT.

The V call is TRBV28, the J call TRBJ1-5; D gene ambiguous. V shed 0 bases and J shed 7 bases, with 13 bases lying between them. The germline gives CDR1 MDHEN, CDR2 SYDVKM. The CDR3 runs 15 residues. CDR3 residues: CASSLWVGVRQPQHF. CDR3 DNA sequence: TGTGCCAGCAGTTTATGGGTAGGAGTACGCCAGCCCCAGCATTTT.

Only a few counts were recorded for this clone. V is TRBV5-1 and J is TRBJ1-1; no firm D call. The length of the CDR3 is 13 residues. Trimming took off 4 bases at V and 1 base at J, with 8 bases between the two ends. The germline V gene has CDR1 SGHRS and CDR2 YFSETQ. Here the CDR3 reads CASSNTQNTEAFF. The CDR3 DNA sequence: TGCGCCAGCAGCAACACCCAGAACACTGAAGCTTTCTTT.

The J gene is TRBJ2-4, the V gene TRBV19; D is possibly TRBD2 (7 bases). CDR1 is LNHDA and CDR2 is SQIVND in the germline V gene (reference sequence). The CDR3 has 17 residues. V lost 3 bases to trimming and J lost 0 bases, with 15 bases between them. CDR3 in DNA: TGTGCCAGTAGTATTGCGGGGGCTTCTCTAGCCAAAAACATTCAGTACTTC. This gives the protein CASSIAGASLAKNIQYF.